This entry concerns a single TCR beta chain. Its cognate antigen is unknown. The sample is drawn from a study of T cell repertoires in cytomegalovirus infection. TCRdb ran MiXCR on the reads and lists one entry per CDR3 protein. The sample lists about 740,000 distinct CDR3 sequences, less than 40% occurring once. The CDR3 has 13 residues. Germline V gives CDR1 MNHGY, CDR2 SAAAGT. The V gene end was trimmed by 7 bases and the J gene end by 9 bases; junction bases not matched to a gene: 7. Points from the study as a whole: CMV carriers with the relevant HLA were identified by cumulative public TCR beta family frequency. HLA-C-restricted CMV clonotypes gave the most frequent clonotype in two of eight donors.

The sequence derives from a human donor in good health (CMV status not recorded). Some clones in this sample may be carry-over from other donors' samples. Source material: PBMCs. The V gene is TRBV6-8, the J gene TRBJ2-2; the match to TRBD1 covers 8 bases. This chain's CDR3 is CASKRGTGWELFF. The CDR3 coding sequence is TGTGCCAGCAAAAGAGGGACAGGCTGGGAGCTGTTTTTT.